A selection of T cell receptor beta chains follows, all from one sample in a study of blood T cell repertoires in COVID-19. Clones were sequenced by immunoSEQ multiplex PCR, and TCRdb holds only the in-frame ones, with some missing. Among about 150,000 clones, around nine tenths were seen once, and the ten largest hold over 2.5%. Sequencing was done on a sample of peripheral blood. The receptors were gathered from a man aged 60-69 years with active or convalescent COVID-19. Both conserved end residues are part of each CDR3. Each record gives: clone size, J gene, D gene, V gene, CDR3 DNA, CDR3 protein. D genes are given only for firm matches. Expanded clones get a size class; other rows say once, few or many, or leave the size out.

clone_size: few; j_call: TRBJ2-1; d_call: .; v_call: TRBV29-1; cdr3_nt: TGCAGCGCCTACTCCATACAGGGGGGGAATGAGCAGTTCTTC; cdr3_aa: CSAYSIQGGNEQFF
clone_size: .; j_call: TRBJ1-2; d_call: .; v_call: TRBV28; cdr3_nt: TGTGCCAGCAGCCACAGGGTCCGGGGCTACACCTTC; cdr3_aa: CASSHRVRGYTF
clone_size: .; j_call: TRBJ1-1; d_call: .; v_call: TRBV15; cdr3_nt: TGTGCCACCAGCAGAGATGTCGGGGAAAGGTCTGAAGCTTTCTTT; cdr3_aa: CATSRDVGERSEAFF
clone_size: .; j_call: TRBJ1-5; d_call: .; v_call: TRBV21-1; cdr3_nt: TGTGCCAGCAGCTCCCGAGGGGGCAGGGTCACGCAGCCCCAGCATTTT; cdr3_aa: CASSSRGGRVTQPQHF
clone_size: .; j_call: TRBJ1-2; d_call: .; v_call: TRBV6-5; cdr3_nt: TGTGCCAGCAGTTACTCGAGGGGGAACTATGGCTACACCTTC; cdr3_aa: CASSYSRGNYGYTF
clone_size: .; j_call: TRBJ2-3; d_call: .; v_call: TRBV19; cdr3_nt: TGTGCCAGTAGTCCACAGGGATTCACAGATACGCAGTATTTT; cdr3_aa: CASSPQGFTDTQYF
clone_size: .; j_call: TRBJ2-3; d_call: TRBD2; v_call: TRBV6-2/TRBV6-3; cdr3_nt: TGTGCCAGCAGTTACGGCGCGTGGGGCGGGGGTACGCAGTATTTT; cdr3_aa: CASSYGAWGGGTQYF
clone_size: .; j_call: TRBJ1-5; d_call: .; v_call: TRBV7-2; cdr3_nt: TGTGCCAGCAGCTTAGGAGGGATTCAGCCCCAGCATTTT; cdr3_aa: CASSLGGIQPQHF
clone_size: .; j_call: TRBJ2-5; d_call: .; v_call: TRBV21-1; cdr3_nt: TGTGCCACGCGGGAAACTAGCGGGAGATGTGGAGAGACCCAGTACTTC; cdr3_aa: CATRETSGRCGETQYF
clone_size: .; j_call: TRBJ1-2; d_call: .; v_call: TRBV7-2; cdr3_nt: TGTGCCAGCAGCTTTGAAGGGGGTTACTATGGCTACACCTTC; cdr3_aa: CASSFEGGYYGYTF
clone_size: .; j_call: TRBJ1-2; d_call: .; v_call: TRBV19; cdr3_nt: TGTGCCAGTAGTATAGCGGGGGATGGCTACACCTTC; cdr3_aa: CASSIAGDGYTF